A selection of T cell receptor beta chains follows, all from one sample in a study of cytomegalovirus exposure and HLA in healthy donors. Here immunoSEQ multiplex PCR was the method, and the copy in TCRdb shows in-frame clones only, minus some. The sample shows under 200,000 clones, roughly 79% of them seen only once. Sequencing used PBMCs. These receptors all come from a man aged 30 to 39 in good health and CMV-seronegative. CDR3s include the opening cysteine and the closing phenylalanine or tryptophan. Fields, in order: V gene, J gene, clone size, D gene, CDR3 protein, CDR3 DNA. D genes are given only for firm matches. Part of the rows lack a size; the others show once, few, many or a class for expanded clones.

>TRBV11-2|TRBJ1-5|NA|NA
CASSQGGVNQPQHF
TGTGCCAGCAGCCAAGGGGGGGTCAATCAGCCCCAGCATTTT
>TRBV10-3|TRBJ2-1|NA|TRBD1
CAISERGQGINEQFF
TGTGCCATCAGTGAGAGAGGACAGGGGATTAATGAGCAGTTCTTC
>TRBV5-1|TRBJ2-2|NA|TRBD2
CASSPGLAVGELFF
TGCGCCAGCAGCCCGGGACTAGCTGTCGGGGAGCTGTTTTTT
>TRBV10-3|TRBJ2-1|NA|TRBD2
CAISEAGGPHPFF
TGTGCCATCAGTGAAGCGGGAGGGCCCCATCCGTTCTTC
>TRBV29-1|TRBJ2-3|NA|NA
CSGGPLSDTQYF
TGCAGCGGGGGGCCCCTAAGTGATACGCAGTATTTT
>TRBV2|TRBJ2-3|NA|TRBD2
CASSDYRLARTDTQYF
TGTGCCAGCAGTGATTATAGACTAGCCCGTACAGATACGCAGTATTTT
>TRBV18|TRBJ1-3|NA|NA
CASSPQGPGNTIYF
TGTGCCAGCTCACCACAGGGGCCTGGAAACACCATATATTTT
>TRBV28|TRBJ2-5|NA|NA
CASSLMKRGQGGQETQYF
TGTGCCAGCAGTTTAATGAAGCGGGGGCAGGGGGGGCAAGAGACCCAGTACTTC
>TRBV28|TRBJ1-2|few|NA
CASSFPEIYSYTF
TGTGCCAGCAGTTTCCCGGAGATCTATAGCTACACCTTC
>TRBV6-1|TRBJ2-7|NA|NA
CASNGGRAYEQYF
TGTGCCAGCAATGGGGGCCGGGCCTACGAGCAGTACTTC
>TRBV10-2|TRBJ1-1|NA|NA
CASSVLGAEAFF
TGCGCCAGCAGTGTTTTGGGCGCTGAAGCTTTCTTT
>TRBV29-1|TRBJ2-7|NA|NA
CSVEERFGGPEQYF
TGCAGCGTTGAAGAAAGGTTCGGGGGTCCCGAGCAGTACTTC
>TRBV7-9|TRBJ1-1|once|TRBD1
CASSLVQGDTEAFF
TGTGCCAGCAGCTTAGTTCAGGGGGACACTGAAGCTTTCTTT
>TRBV18|TRBJ1-1|NA|TRBD1
CASSPGNRGSYTEAFF
TGTGCCAGCTCACCAGGGAACAGGGGAAGCTACACTGAAGCTTTCTTT
>TRBV6-6|TRBJ1-4|NA|TRBD1
CATGTGAQNEKLFF
TGTGCCACAGGGACAGGGGCGCAAAATGAAAAACTGTTTTTT
>TRBV7-9|TRBJ2-6|few|NA
CASSLRVSGANVLTF
TGTGCCAGCAGCCTCAGGGTATCCGGGGCCAACGTCCTGACTTTC
>TRBV27|TRBJ2-5|NA|NA
CASSEPGRAQYF
TGTGCCAGCAGTGAGCCCGGCCGGGCCCAGTACTTC
>TRBV5-1|TRBJ2-2|NA|TRBD2
CASSLVHGRAPGELFF
TGCGCCAGCAGCTTGGTCCACGGGAGGGCCCCCGGGGAGCTGTTTTTT
>TRBV28|TRBJ2-1|NA|TRBD1
CASSTNRGRTYNEQFF
TGTGCCAGCAGTACGAACAGGGGGCGTACCTACAATGAGCAGTTCTTC
>TRBV7-8|TRBJ1-1|NA|NA
CASSFQINTEAFF
TGTGCCAGCAGCTTTCAGATAAACACTGAAGCTTTCTTT
>TRBV28|TRBJ1-4|NA|NA
CASSQVGEKLFF
TGTGCCAGCAGTCAGGTTGGGGAAAAACTGTTTTTT
>TRBV25-1|TRBJ2-4|few|TRBD1
CASSTQQGASKNIQYF
TGTGCCAGCAGTACCCAACAGGGGGCGTCCAAAAACATTCAGTACTTC
>TRBV5-4|TRBJ1-4|few|NA
CASSGPGSEKLFF
TGTGCCAGCAGCGGCCCGGGAAGCGAAAAACTGTTTTTT
>TRBV30|TRBJ1-2|once|TRBD1
CAWSLGTVYGYTF
TGTGCCTGGAGCCTCGGGACAGTCTATGGCTACACCTTC
>TRBV6-1|TRBJ2-5|NA|NA
CASNRARGETQYF
TGTGCCAGCAATCGGGCCAGGGGAGAGACCCAGTACTTC
>TRBV29-1|TRBJ1-1|NA|NA
CSVEKGRTEAFF
TGCAGCGTTGAAAAAGGGAGAACTGAAGCTTTCTTT
>TRBV11-2|TRBJ1-4|NA|NA
CASSFGRGGVANEKLFF
TGTGCCAGCAGCTTTGGTAGGGGTGGAGTCGCTAATGAAAAACTGTTTTTT
>TRBV5-1|TRBJ2-1|NA|TRBD2
CASSLAASGRLFYNEQFF
TGCGCCAGCAGCTTGGCCGCTAGCGGGAGGCTATTCTACAATGAGCAGTTCTTC
>TRBV28|TRBJ2-7|NA|TRBD2
CASSPSGRDTYEQYF
TGTGCCAGCAGCCCTAGCGGGAGAGATACCTACGAGCAGTACTTC
>TRBV19|TRBJ1-2|NA|TRBD1
CASIPDRDPYGYTF
TGTGCCAGTATCCCCGACAGGGATCCATATGGCTACACCTTC
>TRBV15|TRBJ2-7|NA|NA
CATSRDPIAVSSYEQYF
TGTGCCACCAGCAGAGACCCCATAGCGGTGAGCTCCTACGAGCAGTACTTC
>TRBV5-1|TRBJ2-5|NA|TRBD2
CASSSGGVGGRETQYF
TGCGCCAGCAGCTCCGGAGGAGTGGGCGGGAGGGAGACCCAGTACTTC
>TRBV28|TRBJ2-7|NA|TRBD2
CASSMTSGRYEQYF
TGTGCCAGCAGTATGACTAGCGGGAGGTACGAGCAGTACTTC
>TRBV9|TRBJ2-6|NA|NA
CASSATSQGANVLTF
TGTGCCAGCAGCGCAACCTCACAGGGGGCCAACGTCCTGACTTTC
>TRBV19|TRBJ2-6|NA|TRBD1
CASSKPRTGLSGANVLTF
TGTGCCAGTAGTAAGCCCCGGACAGGGCTTTCTGGGGCCAACGTCCTGACTTTC
>TRBV6-1|TRBJ1-2|NA|TRBD1
CASSGFGTVYGYTF
TGTGCCAGCAGTGGTTTCGGGACAGTTTATGGCTACACCTTC
>TRBV6-6|TRBJ1-3|NA|NA
CACQRGYSGNTIYF
TGTGCCTGCCAGCGGGGTTACTCTGGAAACACCATATATTTT
>TRBV2|TRBJ2-3|once|TRBD1
CASRNRDSDAGGTQYF
TGTGCCAGCCGGAACCGGGACAGCGACGCTGGGGGTACGCAGTATTTT
>TRBV28|TRBJ2-7|few|TRBD2
CASSFLSRAGRDEQYF
TGTGCCAGCAGTTTTTTATCTCGTGCGGGGAGGGACGAGCAGTACTTC
>TRBV27|TRBJ2-7|NA|NA
CASSSYRDSYEQYF
TGTGCCAGCAGCTCCTACAGGGATTCCTACGAGCAGTACTTC
>TRBV10-3|TRBJ2-7|NA|NA
CAISDPSGDYEQYF
TGTGCCATCAGTGATCCCTCCGGGGACTACGAGCAGTACTTC
>TRBV4-1|TRBJ1-2|NA|NA
CASSPQQVANYGYTF
TGCGCCAGCAGCCCCCAACAGGTAGCTAACTATGGCTACACCTTC
>TRBV28|TRBJ1-5|NA|NA
CASSSLRQENQPQHF
TGTGCCAGCAGTTCCCTTCGACAAGAGAATCAGCCCCAGCATTTT
>TRBV2|TRBJ1-1|NA|TRBD1
CASTRPQTGDKAFF
TGTGCCAGCACCCGACCCCAGACAGGGGATAAAGCTTTCTTT
>TRBV5-1|TRBJ2-3|NA|TRBD2
CASSSARGLAALSTDTQYF
TGCGCCAGCAGCTCAGCCCGGGGACTAGCGGCACTAAGCACAGATACGCAGTATTTT
>TRBV9|TRBJ2-7|NA|NA
CASSPSGGAYTYEQYF
TGTGCCAGCAGCCCGAGTGGAGGGGCCTACACCTACGAGCAGTACTTC
>TRBV27|TRBJ2-5|NA|NA
CASKSREEGETQYF
TGTGCCAGCAAATCGAGGGAGGAGGGGGAGACCCAGTACTTC
>TRBV28|TRBJ2-7|NA|NA
CASSSDSFSYEQYF
TGTGCCAGCAGTTCCGACAGCTTTTCCTACGAGCAGTACTTC
>TRBV5-4|TRBJ2-1|once|TRBD1
CASSSLTGWNEQFF
TGTGCCAGCAGCTCCCTGACAGGGTGGAATGAGCAGTTCTTC
>TRBV27|TRBJ2-1|NA|TRBD2
CASSLFPLARSYNEQFF
TGTGCCAGCAGTTTATTCCCACTAGCGCGCTCCTACAATGAGCAGTTCTTC
>TRBV9|TRBJ2-1|NA|TRBD2
CASSLDGTSANEQFF
TGTGCCAGCAGCCTCGATGGGACTAGCGCGAATGAGCAGTTCTTC
>TRBV5-4|TRBJ2-7|NA|TRBD1
CASSLLDRSKGEQYF
TGTGCCAGCAGCTTGCTGGACAGGAGCAAGGGGGAGCAGTACTTC
>TRBV6-5|TRBJ2-3|NA|TRBD1
CASSLGDRNTDTQYF
TGTGCCAGCAGTTTGGGGGACAGAAACACAGATACGCAGTATTTT
>TRBV5-4|TRBJ1-3|NA|NA
CASSIGGLGSSGNTIYF
TGTGCCAGCAGCATTGGGGGGTTAGGAAGCTCGGGAAACACCATATATTTT